Listed below are T cell receptor beta chains from one sample, sequenced in a study of graft-versus-host responses after intestinal transplantation. Assay: immunoSEQ multiplex PCR; the TCRdb copy retains only in-frame clones and omits some. In the table there are about 70,000 clones, around 90% of which are singletons. Their antigen targets remain unknown. Sequenced here: unstimulated CD8+ T cells sorted from spleen or lymph node cells, sampled before transplant. The receptors were gathered from a human donor who was the organ donor for an intestinal transplant. Both conserved end residues are part of each CDR3. The D gene is left open where the match is weak. A row's size may be missing; if present it is once, few, many or a size class.

>TRBJ2-5|TRBD1|NA|TRBV28
TGTGCCAGCAGTAAGGACAGGGCCCAAGAGACCCAGTACTTC
CASSKDRAQETQYF
>TRBJ1-5|NA|NA|TRBV6-1
TGTGCCAGCAGTGAAGATCAGGGTCCTCAGCCCCAGCATTTT
CASSEDQGPQPQHF
>TRBJ1-2|NA|NA|TRBV9
TGTGCCAGCAGCGTAGACCCAGGGGAGTCCTATGGCTACACCTTC
CASSVDPGESYGYTF
>TRBJ2-2|NA|NA|TRBV19
TGTGCCAGTAGAATTTATGGGGAGGCCGGGGAGCTGTTTTTT
CASRIYGEAGELFF
>TRBJ2-5|TRBD2|NA|TRBV11-2
TGTGCCAGCAGCTCCGGGACTAGTAAGGAGACCCAGTACTTC
CASSSGTSKETQYF
>TRBJ2-2|TRBD1|once|TRBV5-1
TGCGCCAGCAGCTTTCCGAGACAGGGGGCGAAGGACGGGGAGCTGTTTTTT
CASSFPRQGAKDGELFF
>TRBJ1-2|NA|NA|TRBV2
TGTGCCAGCAGTGACCCCGGGTCGGACTATGGCTACACCTTC
CASSDPGSDYGYTF
>TRBJ1-2|NA|NA|TRBV11-2
TGTGCCAGCAGCATACTACCTGGGGGGGCCCGGGATGGCTACACCTTC
CASSILPGGARDGYTF
>TRBJ1-1|NA|NA|TRBV6-5
TGTGCCAGCAGTAACGGGAGCTATCGGCCCACTGAAGCTTTCTTT
CASSNGSYRPTEAFF
>TRBJ1-4|TRBD1|NA|TRBV6-1
TGTGCCAGCAGTGAATGGACAGGGGGCAATGAAAAACTGTTTTTT
CASSEWTGGNEKLFF
>TRBJ1-2|TRBD1|few|TRBV6-4
TGTGCCAGCAGTGACCCAGGGGGCTATGGCTACACCTTC
CASSDPGGYGYTF
>TRBJ2-1|TRBD1|NA|TRBV6-5
TGTGCCAGCAGCGGGACAGCCTTAAACAATGAGCAGTTCTTC
CASSGTALNNEQFF
>TRBJ1-1|NA|NA|TRBV7-3
TGTGCCAGCAGCTTGACAGCGAACACTGAAGCTTTCTTT
CASSLTANTEAFF
>TRBJ1-2|NA|few|TRBV6-1
TGTGCCAGCAGTGAGATTGACAGTTCTGGCTACACCTTC
CASSEIDSSGYTF
>TRBJ1-2|NA|NA|TRBV12-5
TGTGCTAGTGGTTTGGATCTGGGACTCCCTGATGGCTACACCTTC
CASGLDLGLPDGYTF
>TRBJ1-2|TRBD1|NA|TRBV13
TGTGCCAGCAGCAAAGGGACAGGGGGGGGCTACACCTTC
CASSKGTGGGYTF
>TRBJ2-3|TRBD2|NA|TRBV28
TGTGCCAGCAGGCAAGCAGGACTAGCGGCAAGCACAGATACGCAGTATTTT
CASRQAGLAASTDTQYF
>TRBJ2-1|NA|NA|TRBV4-1
TGCGCCAGCAGCCTAGAAACAGGGTTTGAGCAGTTCTTC
CASSLETGFEQFF
>TRBJ2-5|NA|once|TRBV28
TGTGCCAGCAGTCCACCGGGGGATGGGACCCAGTACTTC
CASSPPGDGTQYF
>TRBJ1-5|NA|NA|TRBV4-1
TGCGCCAGCAGCCAAGATCCAGGGGTTAGCAATCAGCCCCAGCATTTT
CASSQDPGVSNQPQHF
>TRBJ1-6|NA|NA|TRBV4-1
TGCGCCAGCAGCCAAGAAAACGGACAGATTAATTCACCCCTCCACTTT
CASSQENGQINSPLHF
>TRBJ2-3|TRBD2|NA|TRBV6-5
TGTGCCAGCAGTTCTGTAGCGGGGTTGACAGATACGCAGTATTTT
CASSSVAGLTDTQYF
>TRBJ1-4|NA|NA|TRBV7-2
TGTGCCAGCAGCTTAGTCGGGGGTCTGGGGGAAAAACTGTTTTTT
CASSLVGGLGEKLFF
>TRBJ2-5|NA|NA|TRBV7-8
TGTGCCAGCAGCTACGACAGGGAGGAGGGCCAAGAGACCCAGTACTTC
CASSYDREEGQETQYF
>TRBJ2-1|TRBD1|NA|TRBV27
TGTGCCAGCAGTTCTGGGACAGGGTTCAATGAGCAGTTCTTC
CASSSGTGFNEQFF
>TRBJ1-1|NA|NA|TRBV7-9
TGTGCCAGCAGCTCTCACAGGGCGTGGACTGAAGCTTTCTTT
CASSSHRAWTEAFF
>TRBJ2-1|NA|NA|TRBV6-5
TGTGCCAGCAGTTACTCGATGGCCAATGAGCAGTTCTTC
CASSYSMANEQFF
>TRBJ2-1|TRBD1|NA|TRBV4-1
TGCGCCAGCAGCCCGGCGGGGACAGGGGGAGCAAATGAGCAGTTCTTC
CASSPAGTGGANEQFF
>TRBJ1-4|NA|once|TRBV4-2
TGTGCCAGCAGCCAAGACAGGGTGAGAGAAAAACTGTTTTTT
CASSQDRVREKLFF